This T cell receptor (beta chain) was captured by sequencing in a study of Ad26.COV2.S vaccination and SARS-CoV-2 variants. The wider study: As a participant in COV1001, the donor was in the Ad26.COV2.S trial arm. Study-level results: In TCR breadth and depth analyses, total T cell responses may have been underestimated. Substantial post-vaccination breadth of spike-specific CD8+ and CD4+ T cell responses was reported. Compared with placebo recipients, vaccine recipients had higher spike-specific TCR breadth.

This CDR3 region has 16 residues. Per the germline V gene, CDR1 is SGHRS and CDR2 is YFSETQ. The V gene end was trimmed by 2 bases and the J gene end by 2 bases; junction bases not matched to a gene: 5. As concerns this clone: Antigen: not known.

Produced via immunoSEQ multiplex PCR; TCRdb's table is partial and in-frame only. Seen here are 250,000 or so clones, roughly 89% observed once, and the top ten hold roughly 3%. The treatment is: roughly 18 received Ad26.COV2.S at low or high dose, single or two shots; 5 received placebo; per-sample allocation not given. Specimens were obtained on day 63 following the first vaccine or placebo injection. The V and J genes are TRBV5-1 and TRBJ2-3, with 10 bases lining up with TRBD2. Sequenced material: peripheral blood, taken in a trial of Ad26.COV2.S vaccine versus placebo. This sequence originates from a person between 18 and 59 years old who received the Ad26.COV2.S COVID-19 vaccine or a placebo. The DNA of the CDR3 is TGCGCCAGCAGCTTTCGGACTAGCGGCCTCACAGATACGCAGTATTTT. Translation gives CASSFRTSGLTDTQYF.